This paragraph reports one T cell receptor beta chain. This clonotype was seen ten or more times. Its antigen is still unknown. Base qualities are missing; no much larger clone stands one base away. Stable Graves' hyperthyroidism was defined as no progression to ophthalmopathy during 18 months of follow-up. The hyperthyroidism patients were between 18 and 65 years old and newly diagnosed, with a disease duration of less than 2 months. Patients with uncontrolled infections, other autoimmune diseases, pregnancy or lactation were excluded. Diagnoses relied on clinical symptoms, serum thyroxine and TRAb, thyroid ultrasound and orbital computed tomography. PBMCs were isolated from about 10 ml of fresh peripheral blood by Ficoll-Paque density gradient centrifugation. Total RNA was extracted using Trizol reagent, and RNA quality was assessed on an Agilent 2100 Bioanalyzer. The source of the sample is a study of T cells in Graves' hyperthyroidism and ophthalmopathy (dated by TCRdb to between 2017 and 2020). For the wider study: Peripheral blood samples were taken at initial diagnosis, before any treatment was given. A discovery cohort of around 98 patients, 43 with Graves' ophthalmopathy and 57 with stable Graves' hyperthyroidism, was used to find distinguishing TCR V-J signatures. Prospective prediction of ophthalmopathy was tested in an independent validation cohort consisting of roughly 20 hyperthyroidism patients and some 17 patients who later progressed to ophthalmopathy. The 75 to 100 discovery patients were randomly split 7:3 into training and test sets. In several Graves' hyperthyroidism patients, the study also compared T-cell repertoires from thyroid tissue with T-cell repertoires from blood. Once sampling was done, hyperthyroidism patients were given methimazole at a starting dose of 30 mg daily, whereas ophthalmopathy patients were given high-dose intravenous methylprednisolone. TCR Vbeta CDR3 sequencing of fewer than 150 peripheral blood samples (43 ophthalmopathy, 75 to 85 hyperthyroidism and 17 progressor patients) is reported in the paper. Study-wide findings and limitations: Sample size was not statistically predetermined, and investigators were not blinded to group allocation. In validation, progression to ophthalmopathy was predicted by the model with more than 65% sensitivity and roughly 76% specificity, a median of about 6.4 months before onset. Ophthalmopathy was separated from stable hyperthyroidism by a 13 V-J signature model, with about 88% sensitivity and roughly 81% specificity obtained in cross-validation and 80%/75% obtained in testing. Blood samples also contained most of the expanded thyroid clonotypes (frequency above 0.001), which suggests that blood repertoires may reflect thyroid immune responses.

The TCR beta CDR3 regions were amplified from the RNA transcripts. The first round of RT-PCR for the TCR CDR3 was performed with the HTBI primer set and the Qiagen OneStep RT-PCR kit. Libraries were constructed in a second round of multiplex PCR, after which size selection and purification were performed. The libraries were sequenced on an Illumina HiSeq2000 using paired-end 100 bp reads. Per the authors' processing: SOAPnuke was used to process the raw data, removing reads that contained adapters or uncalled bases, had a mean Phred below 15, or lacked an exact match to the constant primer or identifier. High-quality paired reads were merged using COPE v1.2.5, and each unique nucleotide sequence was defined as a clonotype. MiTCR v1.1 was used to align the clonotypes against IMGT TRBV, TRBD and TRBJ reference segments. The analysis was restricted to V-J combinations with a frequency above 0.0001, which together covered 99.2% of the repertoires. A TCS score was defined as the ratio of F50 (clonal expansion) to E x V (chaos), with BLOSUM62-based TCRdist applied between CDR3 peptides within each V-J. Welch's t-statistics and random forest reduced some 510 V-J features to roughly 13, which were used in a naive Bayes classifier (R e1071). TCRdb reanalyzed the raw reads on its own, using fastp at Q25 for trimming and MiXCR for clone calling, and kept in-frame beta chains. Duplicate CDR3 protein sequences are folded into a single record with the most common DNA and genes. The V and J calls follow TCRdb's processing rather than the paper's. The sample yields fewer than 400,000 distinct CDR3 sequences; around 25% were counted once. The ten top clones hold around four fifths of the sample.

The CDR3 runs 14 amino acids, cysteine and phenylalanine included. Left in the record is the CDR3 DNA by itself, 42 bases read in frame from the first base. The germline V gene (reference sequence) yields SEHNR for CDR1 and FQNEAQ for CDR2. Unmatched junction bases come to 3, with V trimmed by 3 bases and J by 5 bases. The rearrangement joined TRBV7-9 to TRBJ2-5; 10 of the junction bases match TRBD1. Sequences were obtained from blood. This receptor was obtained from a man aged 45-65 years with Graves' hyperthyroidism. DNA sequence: TGTGCCAGCAGCTTCTCGGACAGGGGGGAGACCCAGTACTTC. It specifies CASSFSDRGETQYF.